These 29 T cell receptor beta chains came from one sample sequenced in a study of human T cells and chemical hapten exposure (dated by TCRdb to the early 2020s). Libraries were prepared through RACE. The listed sequencing device is NextSeq 500. The public reads were quality trimmed at Q25 with fastp and then assembled into clones with MiXCR by TCRdb, keeping productive beta chains. Each entry merges the rows of one CDR3 protein and shows their most common DNA and genes. The sample yields about 92,000 distinct CDR3 sequences; around 10% were counted once. About 3.5% of the sample lies in the top ten. The time point label here, explained by the study, means: pre-sensitization, week 0. The label giving this sample's treatment or condition can be read as: therapeutic diphenylcyclopropenone sensitization with weekly scalp DPC. Specimen: whole blood, collected in connection with sensitization to the hapten diphenylcyclopropenone (DPC). The receptors originated from a woman in her thirties or forties with alopecia areata. Some clones in this sample may be carry-over from other donors' samples.

The chain has TRBV20-1 and TRBJ1-5, with a tentative D call TRBD1 (5 bases). The CDR3 runs to 13 residues. CDR1 is DFQATT, CDR2 SNEGSKA, per germline (reference sequence). V lost 3 bases and J lost 9, with 15 bases in between. The CDR3 sequence: CSARRDGNGPQHF. Here the CDR3 DNA reads TGCAGTGCTAGGAGGGACGGGAATGGGCCCCAGCATTTT.

This clonotype was detected a few times. The rearrangement links TRBV2 to TRBJ1-2; 7 nucleotides agree with TRBD1. The CDR3 is made up of 15 amino acids. The germline V gene has CDR1 SNHLY and CDR2 FYNNEI. J lost 4 bases, V lost 7 bases, and 12 bases had no gene match. Here the CDR3 reads CASTRVGGATYGYTF. CDR3 sequence (DNA): TGTGCCAGCACCAGGGTAGGGGGCGCGACCTATGGCTACACCTTC.

The chain joins TRBV5-1 to TRBJ2-5, with a weak D call TRBD2 (6 bases). The CDR3 loop spans 14 amino acids. CDR1 SGHRS and CDR2 YFSETQ come from the germline V gene. The V end lost 4 bases, the J end lost 5 bases, and 15 bases lay between the germline ends. The CDR3 region has the DNA TGCGCCAGCAGCCCGGGAATTGGGGGGGAGACCCAGTACTTC. It encodes CASSPGIGGETQYF.

This clonotype was observed many times. J is TRBJ1-5 and V is TRBV12-3 or TRBV12-4; 8 bases agree with TRBD1. This CDR3 has 14 residues. V shed 3 bases and J 6 bases; nucleotides not matched to a gene: 4. As DNA, the CDR3 is TGTGCCAGCAGTTTGACAGGGGCCGGTCAGCCCCAGCATTTT. Protein sequence: CASSLTGAGQPQHF.

Many counts were recorded for this clonotype. V usage is TRBV4-2 and J usage is TRBJ1-2; TRBD1 agrees at 8 bases. Germline V gene sequence: CDR1 LGHNA, CDR2 YNFKEQ. J gave up 8 bases and V 0 bases, and 8 bases lay outside the gene matches. The CDR3 sequence is 15 residues long. The CDR3 DNA is TGTGCCAGCAGCCAAGAGTCCCGGGACAGGTTCGGCTACACCTTC. It translates to CASSQESRDRFGYTF.

This clonotype was seen only a few times. This rearrangement joins TRBV7-9 to TRBJ2-3; TRBD1 matches 8 bases. The CDR3 extends over 15 amino acids. Unmatched junction bases numbered 2, after V lost 3 bases and J lost 0 bases. The germline CDR1 and CDR2 sequences are SEHNR and FQNEAQ (reference sequence). The CDR3 bases are TGTGCCAGCAGCTTCTGGACAGGGAGCACAGATACGCAGTATTTT. Its translation is CASSFWTGSTDTQYF.

The chain couples TRBV7-9 to TRBJ2-7; D is uncertain. CDR3 length: 15 amino acids. Trimming left V 0 bases short and J 3 bases short, with 12 bases between. Germline V gene lookup returns CDR1 SEHNR and CDR2 FQNEAQ (reference sequence). CDR3 sequence (DNA): TGTGCCAGCAGCTTAGCCTCCGGGCCTAACTACGAGCAGTACTTC. It is translated as CASSLASGPNYEQYF. Drawing the rest from reference TRBV7-9 and TRBJ2-7, the complete variable domain is DTGVSQNPRHKITKRGQNVTFRCDPISEHNRLYWYRQTLGQGPEFLTYFQNEAQLEKSRLLSDRFSAERPKGSFSTLEIQRTEQGDSAMYLCASSLASGPNYEQYFGPGTRLTVT.

This rearrangement joins TRBV20-1 to TRBJ1-2; 9 nucleotides align to TRBD1. Germline-derived CDR1 and CDR2 are DFQATT and SNEGSKA (reference sequence). The junction had 6 bases not matched to a gene; V was cut back by 0 bases and J by 4 bases. The CDR3 totals 15 residues. CDR3 in amino acids: CSARDWTGAVYGYTF. The CDR3 DNA reads TGCAGTGCTAGAGACTGGACAGGGGCCGTCTATGGCTACACCTTC.

There are many counts of this clonotype. The chain couples TRBV7-9 to TRBJ2-1, with D tentatively TRBD2 (5 bases). The V and J ends lost 5 bases and 6 bases respectively, with 14 bases between them. This CDR3 has 14 residues. Germline V CDR1 and CDR2: SEHNR, FQNEAQ (reference sequence). CDR3 region: CASSPSGAPNEQFF. Written as DNA, the CDR3 is TGTGCCAGCAGCCCGAGCGGAGCCCCCAATGAGCAGTTCTTC.

The sample holds many counts of this clonotype. The chain recombines TRBV5-1 with TRBJ2-7, with D possibly called TRBD1 or TRBD2 (6 bases each). The CDR3 is 14 amino acids. V lost 2 bases and J lost 1, with 10 bases in between. Germline values: CDR1 SGHRS, CDR2 YFSETQ. The CDR3 spells CASSFGGTSYEQYF. CDR3 nucleotide sequence: TGCGCCAGCAGCTTCGGAGGGACATCCTACGAGCAGTACTTC.

This clonotype was seen only a few times. The chain's CDR3 is CSATPGTASEQYF. The CDR3 DNA reads TGCAGCGCAACCCCCGGGACAGCTTCCGAGCAGTACTTC. The chain employs TRBV29-1 and TRBJ2-7, with 7 bases identical to TRBD1. CDR3 size: 13 residues. The trim removed 7 bases at V and 6 bases at J, leaving 12 bases unmatched. Germline V lookup: CDR1 SQVTM, CDR2 ANQGSEA.

The table lists this clonotype with a few counts. The rearrangement joins TRBV6-2 or TRBV6-3 to TRBJ2-1, with 9 bases aligning to TRBD2. This CDR3 contains 15 residues. V trimming: 4 bases; J trimming: 6 bases; junction bases outside the gene matches: 7. In germline, CDR1 is MNHEY, CDR2 SVGEGT. CDR3 sequence (DNA): TGTGCCAGCAGTTTACCCAGCGGGGGGCGCAATGAGCAGTTCTTC. Translated, it gives CASSLPSGGRNEQFF.

The chain is built from TRBV20-1 and TRBJ1-1, with TRBD1 matching over 8 bases. V trimming: 3 bases; J trimming: 5 bases; junction bases outside the gene matches: 8. The CDR3 consists of 14 residues. CDR1 DFQATT and CDR2 SNEGSKA come from the germline V gene (reference sequence). CDR3 coding DNA: TGCAGTGCTAGTATCAGACAGGGGACAACTGAAGCTTTCTTT. Protein: CSASIRQGTTEAFF.

The chain recombines TRBV4-2 with TRBJ2-7; no clear D. Germline assignment: CDR1 LGHNA and CDR2 YNFKEQ. The length of the CDR3 is 14 residues. V lost 0 bases to trimming and J lost 3 bases, with 9 bases between them. The CDR3 reads CASSQDWEFYEQYF. CDR3 nucleotides: TGTGCCAGCAGCCAAGATTGGGAATTCTACGAGCAGTACTTC.

This clonotype was detected ten times or more. V usage is TRBV7-9 and J usage is TRBJ1-1; possibly TRBD1 for D (5 bases). CDR1 is SEHNR, CDR2 FQNEAQ, per germline (reference sequence). V gave up 8 bases and J gave up 4 bases, with 20 bases separating them. CDR3 length equals 15 residues. The CDR3 spells CASAPSGGMGTEAFF. CDR3 bases: TGTGCCAGCGCACCGTCGGGGGGGATGGGCACTGAAGCTTTCTTT.

This clonotype was counted a few times. This CDR3 is CASSVEPGWWNEQFF. In DNA, the CDR3 is TGTGCCAGCAGTGTAGAGCCAGGGTGGTGGAATGAGCAGTTCTTC. This sequence joins TRBV2 and TRBJ2-1; perhaps TRBD1 as D (5 bases). The CDR3 extends over 15 amino acids. Deletions cut 4 bases from V and 7 bases from J, with 17 bases between. Germline values: CDR1 SNHLY, CDR2 FYNNEI.

This chain connects TRBV19 to TRBJ1-4; D remains ambiguous. The V end was cut by 5 bases, the J end by 4 bases, with 14 bases between. Germline CDR1 and CDR2: LNHDA and SQIVND (reference sequence). The CDR3 loop spans 15 amino acids. The CDR3: CASSGIGLLNEKLFF. In DNA, the CDR3 is TGTGCCAGTAGTGGAATTGGGCTTCTTAATGAAAAACTGTTTTTT.

In this sample, this clonotype turned up many times. This chain links TRBV4-2 with TRBJ1-4; 10 bases align to TRBD1. CDR1 LGHNA and CDR2 YNFKEQ come from the germline V gene. The CDR3 is 14 amino acids. V was pared by 6 bases and J by 7 bases, with 5 bases of the junction left unmatched. The CDR3 nucleotides are TGTGCCAGCAGTCTCGGGACAGGGGCTGAAAAACTGTTTTTT. Encoded protein: CASSLGTGAEKLFF.

This clonotype was found many times. This sequence joins TRBV18 and TRBJ1-4, with D tentatively TRBD1 (5 bases). V lost 1 base and J 4 bases, leaving 19 bases between the germline ends. The CDR3 length is 18 residues. Germline loops: CDR1 KGHSH, CDR2 LQKENI. CDR3 DNA: TGTGCCAGCTCACCACGAGTATTAGCCGGGACGGATAATGAAAAACTGTTTTTT. This translates into CASSPRVLAGTDNEKLFF.

Points on this clonotype: One end of the junction is discordant with germline, which a read error may explain. The chain joins TRBV6-2 or TRBV6-3 to TRBJ2-1; weak D call: TRBD1 (6 bases). Germline V lookup: CDR1 MNHEY, CDR2 SVGEGT. The CDR3 consists of 14 residues. The DNA of the CDR3 is TGTGCCAGCAGCTACTTGACAGGCTACAATGAGCAGTTCTTC. As protein: CASSYLTGYNEQFF.

This clonotype was observed a few times. This chain connects TRBV28 to TRBJ2-7; 10 bases match TRBD2. Germline-derived CDR1 and CDR2 are MDHEN and SYDVKM. The J segment lost 0 bases and the V segment lost 3 bases, leaving 5 bases of the junction unmatched. The CDR3 contains 16 residues. CDR3: CASSFATSGVSYEQYF. CDR3 coding DNA: TGTGCCAGCAGTTTCGCAACTAGCGGGGTCTCCTACGAGCAGTACTTC.

V and J are TRBV6-1 and TRBJ2-7, with 9 bases identical to TRBD1. Germline assignment: CDR1 MNHNS and CDR2 SASEGT. The J segment lost 4 bases and the V segment lost 6 bases, leaving 4 bases of the junction unmatched. The CDR3 is 13 amino acids. The CDR3, as DNA: TGTGCCAGCAGGGTACAGGGGGCTTACGAGCAGTACTTC. Translating gives CASRVQGAYEQYF.

This clonotype turned up a few times. V usage is TRBV2 and J usage is TRBJ1-4, with a possible D match to TRBD1 (5 bases). Germline loops: CDR1 SNHLY, CDR2 FYNNEI. V shed 8 bases and J shed 7 bases, with 17 bases lying between them. The CDR3 spans 14 residues. CDR3 bases: TGTGCCAGCGGGGGATCCGCGGTGCGTGAAAAACTGTTTTTT. Translating gives CASGGSAVREKLFF.

This clonotype was seen at least ten times. This chain connects TRBV7-2 to TRBJ1-6; D is uncertain. The CDR3 is made up of 13 amino acids. With 7 bases removed from V and 12 bases from J, the gap between germline ends came to 16 bases. CDR1 is SGHTA, CDR2 FQGNSA, per germline. The CDR3 DNA is TGTGCCAGCACCGAGGGTCTTTTGAGACCCCTCCACTTT. It yields the protein CASTEGLLRPLHF.

This clonotype was seen repeatedly, ten times or more. This chain uses TRBV7-9 with TRBJ2-7; D is perhaps TRBD1 (6 bases). V was pared by 5 bases and J by 4 bases, with 12 bases between. The CDR3 has 13 amino acids. From germline, CDR1 is SEHNR and CDR2 FQNEAQ (reference sequence). CDR3 loop: CASSHTTGYEQYF. CDR3 bases: TGTGCCAGCAGCCACACAACAGGGTACGAGCAGTACTTC. The full variable domain, its missing parts supplied by reference TRBV7-9 and TRBJ2-7, is DTGVSQNPRHKITKRGQNVTFRCDPISEHNRLYWYRQTLGQGPEFLTYFQNEAQLEKSRLLSDRFSAERPKGSFSTLEIQRTEQGDSAMYLCASSHTTGYEQYFGPGTRLTVT.

The table lists this clonotype with a few counts. The chain links TRBV7-2 to TRBJ2-3; no clear D. The CDR3 has 13 residues. Germline assignment: CDR1 SGHTA and CDR2 FQGNSA. V lost 5 bases and J 2 bases, leaving 8 bases between the germline ends. CDR3 region: CASSPINTDTQYF. The CDR3 nucleotides are TGTGCCAGCAGCCCGATCAACACAGATACGCAGTATTTT.

In its sample, this clonotype was seen a few times. The rearrangement uses TRBV28 and TRBJ1-1; D is unresolved. Trimming stripped 8 bases from V and 8 bases from J, with 18 bases between. CDR3 length: 13 residues. The V gene's germline CDR1 is MDHEN and CDR2 SYDVKM. CDR3 protein: CASSRGGIPEAFF. The CDR3 DNA reads TGTGCCAGCTCGCGGGGAGGGATCCCCGAAGCTTTCTTT.

This rearrangement joins TRBV10-1 to TRBJ1-4; 8 nucleotides match TRBD1. J was trimmed by 6 bases and V by 0 bases; bases with no gene match: 0. The CDR3 has 14 residues. The germline gives CDR1 WNHNN, CDR2 SYGVQD (reference sequence). The CDR3 protein is CASSESGQDEKLFF. As DNA, the CDR3 is TGCGCCAGCAGTGAGTCGGGACAGGATGAAAAACTGTTTTTT.

This clonotype was seen a handful of times. For the CDR3, the DNA is TGTGCCAGCTCCTCGGGCACTGAAGCTTTCTTT. This translates into CASSSGTEAFF. The chain uses TRBV12-3 or TRBV12-4 and TRBJ1-1; D gene ambiguous. The CDR3 runs 11 residues. The V and J ends lost 8 bases and 4 bases respectively, with 8 bases between them.